These T cell receptor beta chains were read from a single sample in a study of esophageal squamous cell carcinoma under preoperative chemotherapy. TCRdb passed the PCR reads through MiXCR, listing each CDR3 protein once. Counted here are some 18,000 distinct CDR3 sequences, approximately 44% occurring once; the ten biggest clones make up roughly 30%. Collection of the sample occurred from a patient given preoperative chemotherapy. All receptors derive from a human donor with esophageal squamous cell carcinoma. The donor label of this sample is uncertain. Each CDR3 is given with its conserved first and last residue. A D gene is named only where the DNA matches it firmly. For some rows the clone size is stated as once, few or many, or as a class when expanded; others skip it.

V	size	J	D	DNA	CDR3
TRBV4-3	-	TRBJ2-1	-	TGCGCCAGCAGCCAAGGGGGGGCAGGGATGGGGTCCAACAATGAGCAGTTCTTC	CASSQGGAGMGSNNEQFF
TRBV11-3	many	TRBJ2-5	TRBD2	TGTGCCAGCAGCACGGGACTAGTGGGGGAGACCCAGTACTTC	CASSTGLVGETQYF
TRBV12-3/TRBV12-4	-	TRBJ2-2	TRBD1	TGTGCCAGGGGCCCGCACACTTGGGGCACAGGGGCGCTGTTTTTT	CARGPHTWGTGALFF
TRBV19	many	TRBJ2-3	TRBD2	TGTGCCAGTAGTATCAATGGGCGGGAGGCAGATACGCAGTATTTT	CASSINGREADTQYF
TRBV7-3	many	TRBJ2-7	-	TGTGCCAGCAGCTTACACGTGGGACCCTACGAGCAGTACTTC	CASSLHVGPYEQYF
TRBV7-2	medium-sized	TRBJ2-5	TRBD2	TGTGCCAGCAGCTTGGGAGGGACGGAGCAAGAGACCCAGTACTTC	CASSLGGTEQETQYF
TRBV7-2	-	TRBJ2-3	-	TGTGCCAGCAGCTTAGCTGGGAGGCACACAGATACGCAGTATTTT	CASSLAGRHTDTQYF
TRBV5-8	-	TRBJ2-1	TRBD2	TGTGCCAGCACCCGGACCGGGAGGTACAATGAGCAGTTCTTC	CASTRTGRYNEQFF
TRBV11-2	many	TRBJ2-7	-	TGTGCCAGCAGCTTAGGGTGGGCAGACTCCTACGAGCAGTACTTC	CASSLGWADSYEQYF
TRBV10-2	many	TRBJ2-1	TRBD2	TGCGCCAGCAGCGGGACTAGCGGGAGTATGTACAATGAGCAGTTCTTC	CASSGTSGSMYNEQFF
TRBV11-3	-	TRBJ2-3	TRBD1	TGTGCCAGCAGCTTAGAAGGCGAGACAGGGACACCCGGGGATACGCAGTATTTT	CASSLEGETGTPGDTQYF
TRBV11-2	-	TRBJ2-1	-	TGTGCCAGCAGCTTAGTGATGGACTCCTGGATAAGCGATGAGCAGTTCTTC	CASSLVMDSWISDEQFF
TRBV7-2	-	TRBJ2-3	TRBD2	TGTGCCAGCAGCTCCAGCGGGAGTAAGGTAGATACGCAGTATTTT	CASSSSGSKVDTQYF
TRBV6-1	-	TRBJ1-2	TRBD1	TGTGCCAGCAGGGGACAGGGGTATGGCTACACCTTC	CASRGQGYGYTF
TRBV6-1	-	TRBJ2-2	-	TGTGCCAGCAGCCTGGGACTCAACACCGGTAAGCTGTATTTT	CASSLGLNTGKLYF
TRBV12-3/TRBV12-4	few	TRBJ2-3	-	TGTGCCAGCAGTTTAGGTTCCACAGGGAGGTATTTT	CASSLGSTGRYF
TRBV7-3	-	TRBJ2-4	-	TGTGCCAGCAGCCTCCCCGCGGAGGGCTCCCTTCAGTACTTC	CASSLPAEGSLQYF
TRBV7-2	once	TRBJ2-3	TRBD2	TGTGCCAGCAGCTTAGCTTCGGGGGGGGCCGTTAATACGCAGTATTTT	CASSLASGGAVNTQYF
TRBV24-1	-	TRBJ2-5	-	TGTGCCACCAGTGATCCCGCCGCTGGAGGAGACAAAGAGACCCAGTACTTC	CATSDPAAGGDKETQYF
TRBV11-2	-	TRBJ2-1	-	TGTGCCAGGAGCTTCCGGGACTCTTCCTACAATGCGCAGTTTTTT	CARSFRDSSYNAQFF
TRBV19	many	TRBJ2-1	TRBD1	TGTGCCAGTAGAGTCGGGGACAGCTCCTACAATGAGCAGTTCTTC	CASRVGDSSYNEQFF
TRBV12-3/TRBV12-4	-	TRBJ2-7	TRBD1	TGTGCCAGCAGTAGCCTTGGGACAGCGTACGAGCAGTACTTC	CASSSLGTAYEQYF
TRBV12-3/TRBV12-4	once	TRBJ2-3	TRBD1	TGTGCCAGCGGTTTGGGGCAGGGGGCCAAAGACATTCAGTATTTT	CASGLGQGAKDIQYF
TRBV11-3	many	TRBJ2-4	-	TGTGCCAGCAGCTCAGGTGGGCTAGTTGGCAACATTCAGTACTTC	CASSSGGLVGNIQYF
TRBV11-2	many	TRBJ2-7	-	TGTGCCAGCACCCGGAAGGGGTTAGGGTACGAGCAGTACTTC	CASTRKGLGYEQYF
TRBV12-3/TRBV12-4	many	TRBJ2-7	TRBD1	TGTGCCAGCAGCCGAGGGGGACAGCACTACGAGCAGTACTTC	CASSRGGQHYEQYF
TRBV7-8	-	TRBJ2-7	-	TGTGCCAGCAGCTTCCGGGACACCGCCTACGAGCAGTACTTC	CASSFRDTAYEQYF
TRBV7-7	-	TRBJ2-7	-	TGTGCCAGCAGCTTAGTGGTAGGAGGGGCGGGGTGGTACGAGCAGTACTTC	CASSLVVGGAGWYEQYF
TRBV6-1	-	TRBJ2-5	TRBD1	TGTGCCAGCAGTCGACAGGGGGAAACGGAGACCCAGTACTTC	CASSRQGETETQYF